A selection of T cell receptor beta chains follows, all from one sample in a study of OX40 agonist ivuxolimab in advanced cancers. Libraries were prepared by immunoSEQ multiplex PCR; TCRdb keeps only in-frame clonotypes and omits some of them. This table has around 76,000 clones, 87% appearing once. Sequences were derived from CD4+ or CD8+ T cells sorted from blood, sampled in a trial of the OX40 agonist ivuxolimab. The receptors stem from an adult with an advanced solid tumor such as melanoma, head and neck, liver or kidney cancer. Both conserved end residues are part of each CDR3. Each record gives: CDR3 length, J gene, clone size, D gene, V gene, CDR3 protein, CDR3 DNA. A D gene is named only where the DNA matches it firmly. A clone size is listed for some rows: how often the clone was seen (once, few, many), or a class if it is expanded.

15,TRBJ1-1,-,-,TRBV6-6,CASSYSSRWNTEAFF,TGTGCCAGCAGTTACTCGAGCCGCTGGAACACTGAAGCTTTCTTT
15,TRBJ2-2,-,-,TRBV7-7,CASSSVPPPAGELFF,TGTGCTAGCAGCTCCGTCCCTCCGCCCGCCGGGGAGCTGTTTTTT
12,TRBJ1-5,-,-,TRBV28,CATASGNQPQHF,TGTGCCACAGCGTCAGGGAATCAGCCCCAGCATTTT
13,TRBJ1-1,once,-,TRBV19,CAVRVARNTEAFF,TGTGCCGTTAGGGTGGCCCGCAACACTGAAGCTTTCTTT
13,TRBJ1-2,-,-,TRBV6-5,CASSPDGNYGYTF,TGTGCCAGCAGCCCCGACGGTAACTATGGCTACACCTTC
13,TRBJ1-4,-,-,TRBV29-1,CSVYRVGEEKLFF,TGCAGCGTCTACAGGGTAGGGGAAGAAAAACTGTTTTTT
13,TRBJ1-1,-,-,TRBV4-3,CASSQTEGTEAFF,TGCGCCAGCAGCCAGACCGAGGGCACTGAAGCTTTCTTT
16,TRBJ2-5,-,TRBD2,TRBV5-1,CASSGTSGSWEETQYF,TGCGCCAGCAGCGGGACTAGCGGGAGTTGGGAAGAGACCCAGTACTTC
13,TRBJ2-7,-,-,TRBV7-2,CASSLSRADEQYF,TGTGCCAGCAGCTTAAGTAGGGCAGACGAGCAGTACTTC
15,TRBJ1-3,-,-,TRBV28,CASRSWRGSGNTIYF,TGTGCCAGCAGATCGTGGCGGGGCAGCGGAAACACCATATATTTT
15,TRBJ1-1,-,TRBD1,TRBV14,CASSPLSDRGLRAFF,TGTGCCAGCAGCCCCTTATCCGACAGGGGCCTACGAGCTTTCTTT
11,TRBJ2-1,-,-,TRBV20-1,CSAETHNEQFF,TGCAGTGCGGAGACTCACAATGAGCAGTTCTTC
13,TRBJ2-1,-,TRBD1,TRBV10-1,CASSGFTGGEQFF,TGCGCCAGCAGTGGATTTACAGGGGGCGAGCAGTTCTTC
15,TRBJ2-1,-,-,TRBV7-9,CASSDGPRGDNEQFF,TGTGCCAGCAGCGACGGCCCTCGGGGAGACAATGAGCAGTTCTTC
14,TRBJ2-3,-,TRBD2,TRBV5-1,CASSLAGGPDTQYF,TGCGCCAGCAGCTTGGCGGGAGGGCCAGATACGCAGTATTTT
14,TRBJ2-7,-,-,TRBV6-5,CASKAAPSSYEQYF,TGTGCCTCCAAGGCGGCACCAAGCTCCTACGAGCAGTACTTC
14,TRBJ2-7,-,-,TRBV9,CASSVRAGTYEQYF,TGTGCCAGCAGCGTAAGGGCGGGGACCTACGAGCAGTACTTC
15,TRBJ2-1,-,TRBD1,TRBV9,CASSLGTASYNEQFF,TGTGCCAGCAGCCTCGGGACAGCAAGCTACAATGAGCAGTTCTTC
16,TRBJ2-3,-,-,TRBV9,CASSLSGRLLTDTQYF,TGTGCCAGCTCCCTCAGCGGACGGCTCCTCACAGATACGCAGTATTTT
13,TRBJ2-5,-,-,TRBV9,CASSFGSQETQYF,TGTGCCAGCAGCTTTGGGTCACAAGAGACCCAGTACTTC
14,TRBJ1-2,once,-,TRBV6-1,CASNRQGPNYGYTF,TGTGCCAGCAACCGCCAGGGGCCGAACTATGGCTACACCTTC
14,TRBJ1-4,-,-,TRBV7-2,CASSLRQQNEKLFF,TGTGCCAGCAGCTTAAGACAACAGAATGAAAAACTGTTTTTT
13,TRBJ1-1,-,-,TRBV19,CASRTGTSTEAFF,TGTGCCAGTAGAACAGGGACAAGCACTGAAGCTTTCTTT
12,TRBJ1-5,few,-,TRBV6-1,CAGQTRNQPQHF,TGTGCCGGGCAAACGCGCAATCAGCCCCAGCATTTT
10,TRBJ2-1,-,-,TRBV29-1,CSVAYNEQFF,TGCAGCGTTGCTTACAATGAGCAGTTCTTC
15,TRBJ1-2,-,-,TRBV19,CASSIGQGQYYGYTF,TGTGCCAGTAGTATAGGACAAGGACAGTACTATGGCTACACCTTC
15,TRBJ2-5,-,TRBD1,TRBV7-3,CASSQGTGGGETQYF,TGTGCCAGCAGCCAGGGGACAGGGGGAGGAGAGACCCAGTACTTC
14,TRBJ1-6,-,TRBD1,TRBV14,CASSQGVGGSPLHF,TGTGCCAGCAGCCAAGGGGTAGGGGGCTCACCCCTCCACTTT
15,TRBJ1-5,-,-,TRBV19,CASIPSSGGNQPQHF,TGTGCCAGTATCCCCAGTTCTGGGGGAAATCAGCCCCAGCATTTT
15,TRBJ1-4,-,TRBD1,TRBV9,CASSVGVGTAEKLFF,TGTGCCAGCAGCGTAGGGGTGGGGACAGCAGAAAAACTGTTTTTT
15,TRBJ1-5,-,-,TRBV2,CASSTDTGGNQPQHF,TGTGCCAGCAGTACTGACACCGGTGGCAATCAGCCCCAGCATTTT
15,TRBJ1-4,-,TRBD1,TRBV19,CASSMGTGAYEKLFF,TGTGCCAGTAGTATGGGGACAGGAGCCTATGAAAAACTGTTTTTT
14,TRBJ1-2,-,-,TRBV5-1,CASSFTGFNYGYTF,TGCGCCAGCAGCTTCACAGGGTTTAACTATGGCTACACCTTC
16,TRBJ1-1,-,-,TRBV9,CASSVVGGLGDTEAFF,TGTGCCAGCAGCGTAGTTGGGGGCCTGGGAGACACTGAAGCTTTCTTT
14,TRBJ2-5,-,-,TRBV18,CASSPRWDQETQYF,TGTGCCAGCTCACCTCGGTGGGACCAAGAGACCCAGTACTTC
15,TRBJ2-5,once,TRBD2,TRBV6-5,CASTLTSGSVETQYF,TGTGCCAGCACCTTGACTAGCGGGAGTGTTGAGACCCAGTACTTC
13,TRBJ2-3,-,-,TRBV19,CASSTTATDTQYF,TGTGCCAGTAGTACAACGGCCACAGATACGCAGTATTTT
16,TRBJ1-1,-,-,TRBV19,CASGQTDLRMNTEAFF,TGTGCCAGTGGCCAGACAGATTTACGGATGAACACTGAAGCTTTCTTT
16,TRBJ2-5,-,-,TRBV5-1,CASSTGSNGRQETQYF,TGCGCCAGCAGTACCGGGTCTAACGGGCGTCAAGAGACCCAGTACTTC
13,TRBJ2-7,once,-,TRBV4-2,CASSQVRAYEQYF,TGTGCCAGCAGCCAAGTAAGGGCCTACGAGCAGTACTTC
15,TRBJ1-5,-,-,TRBV19,CASSIMSQGRVPQHF,TGTGCCAGTAGTATAATGTCGCAGGGAAGGGTGCCCCAGCATTTT
14,TRBJ1-5,-,-,TRBV6-1,CASSEAGTAQPQHF,TGTGCCAGCAGTGAAGCAGGGACGGCTCAGCCCCAGCATTTT
15,TRBJ2-1,once,-,TRBV7-3,CASSPRGGLGDEQFF,TGTGCCAGCAGCCCCCGTGGGGGCCTAGGCGATGAGCAGTTCTTC
13,TRBJ2-2,-,-,TRBV12-5,CASGFQAGAGLFF,TGTGCTAGTGGTTTCCAAGCCGGGGCCGGATTGTTTTTT
13,TRBJ1-1,-,TRBD1,TRBV30,CAVEQGAYTEAFF,TGTGCCGTCGAACAGGGGGCCTACACTGAAGCTTTCTTT
14,TRBJ2-1,-,-,TRBV7-6,CASSFELDRGEQFF,TGTGCCAGCAGCTTTGAACTGGATCGGGGTGAGCAGTTCTTC
15,TRBJ1-4,-,TRBD1,TRBV4-2,CASSQDRGLRGKLFF,TGTGCCAGCAGCCAGGACAGGGGCCTAAGGGGGAAACTGTTTTTT
15,TRBJ1-2,-,-,TRBV18,CASSPNPRGDYGYTF,TGTGCCAGCTCACCAAACCCCCGGGGGGATTATGGCTACACCTTC
16,TRBJ1-4,once,-,TRBV18,CASSLGSSGTNEKLFF,TGTGCCAGCTCACTGGGCAGTTCAGGAACTAATGAAAAACTGTTTTTT
15,TRBJ1-2,-,TRBD1,TRBV19,CASSVTGGGNYGYTF,TGTGCCAGTAGTGTAACAGGGGGTGGTAACTATGGCTACACCTTC
19,TRBJ2-2,-,-,TRBV2,CASHTGSLTGVFYTGELFF,TGTGCCAGCCACACAGGATCCTTGACAGGCGTATTTTATACCGGGGAGCTGTTTTTT
14,TRBJ1-2,once,-,TRBV28,CASSLGGANYGYTF,TGTGCCAGCAGTTTAGGGGGGGCCAACTATGGCTACACCTTC
15,TRBJ1-6,-,-,TRBV4-1,CASSQLGRDTSSIHF,TGCGCCAGCAGCCAGTTGGGCCGGGACACCTCATCCATCCACTTT